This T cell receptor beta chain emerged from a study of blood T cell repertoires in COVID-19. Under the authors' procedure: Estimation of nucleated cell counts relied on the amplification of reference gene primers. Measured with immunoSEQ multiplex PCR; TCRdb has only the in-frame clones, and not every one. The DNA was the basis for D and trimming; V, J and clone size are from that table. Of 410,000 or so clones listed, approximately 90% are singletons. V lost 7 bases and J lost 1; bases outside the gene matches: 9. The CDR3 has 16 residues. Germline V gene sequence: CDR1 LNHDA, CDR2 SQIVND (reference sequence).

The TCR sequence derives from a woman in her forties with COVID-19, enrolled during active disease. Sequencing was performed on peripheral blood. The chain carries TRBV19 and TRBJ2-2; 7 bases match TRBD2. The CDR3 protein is CASTKRLALNTGELFF. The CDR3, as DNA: TGTGCCAGTACCAAGCGACTAGCACTGAACACCGGGGAGCTGTTTTTT.